This T cell receptor beta chain emerged from a study of blood T cell repertoires in COVID-19. The CDR3 has 17 amino acids. Trimming shortened V by 6 bases and J by 0 bases, and 20 bases separated the two germline ends. Germline CDR1 and CDR2: SGHTS and YDEGEE. Methods used by the authors: Estimation of nucleated cell counts relied on the amplification of reference gene primers. Only in-frame clones appear in the TCRdb table, and some are missing; sequencing was by immunoSEQ multiplex PCR. D and trimming were read from the DNA, whereas the V and J calls and clone size are those reported in that table. The sample shows 180,000 or so clones, 70% to 80% of them seen only once.

Specimen: peripheral blood. This receptor was identified in a woman in her 50s with active or convalescent COVID-19. This chain joins TRBV5-8 and TRBJ2-3, with D perhaps matching TRBD1 (6 bases). CDR3 protein: CASTLARGQHSTDTQYF. CDR3 coding DNA: TGTGCCAGCACCTTAGCTAGGGGACAACATAGCACAGATACGCAGTATTTT.